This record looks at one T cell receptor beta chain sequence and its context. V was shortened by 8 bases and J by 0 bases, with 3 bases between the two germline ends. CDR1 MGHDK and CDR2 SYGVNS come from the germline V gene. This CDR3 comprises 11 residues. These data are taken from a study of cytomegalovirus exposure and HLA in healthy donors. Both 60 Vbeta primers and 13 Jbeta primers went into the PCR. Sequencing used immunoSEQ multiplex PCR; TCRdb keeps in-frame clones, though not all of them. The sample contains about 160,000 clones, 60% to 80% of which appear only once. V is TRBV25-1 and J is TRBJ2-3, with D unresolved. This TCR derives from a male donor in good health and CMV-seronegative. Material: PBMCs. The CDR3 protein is CASPSTDTQYF. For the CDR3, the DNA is TGTGCCAGCCCGAGCACAGATACGCAGTATTTT. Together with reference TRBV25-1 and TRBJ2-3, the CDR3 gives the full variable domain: EADIYQTPRYLVIGTGKKITLECSQTMGHDKMYWYQQDPGMELHLIHYSYGVNSTEKGDLSSESTVSRIRTEHFPLTLESARPSHTSQYLCASPSTDTQYFGPGTRLTVL.